This is a list of T cell receptor beta chains from one sample in a study of blood T cell repertoires in COVID-19. The data were produced by immunoSEQ multiplex PCR, yet TCRdb's version contains in-frame clones alone and is incomplete. In the table there are 110,000 to 150,000 clones, about nine tenths of which are singletons. Sequences were obtained from PBMCs or T cells enriched from blood (not recorded which). The source of these receptors is a man aged 45-60 years who had recovered from COVID-19. Each CDR3 is given with its conserved first and last residue. The order of the fields is J gene, D gene, clone size, V gene, CDR3 DNA, CDR3 protein. A D gene is named only where the DNA matches it firmly. Expanded clones are given a class, and other clones once, few, many or no size at all.

>TRBJ2-5|TRBD2|.|TRBV6-6
TGTGCCAGCAGTCGGCGGGAGAGGGGAGAGACCCAGTACTTC
CASSRRERGETQYF
>TRBJ1-5|TRBD1|.|TRBV19
TGTGCCAGTAGTATAGATCTCCCCGACAGGGTCAATCAGCCCCAGCATTTT
CASSIDLPDRVNQPQHF
>TRBJ1-2|TRBD1|few|TRBV6-1
TGTGCCAGCAGTGAAGGCCGGGACAGCAGTACCTATGGCTACACCTTC
CASSEGRDSSTYGYTF
>TRBJ2-7|TRBD2|.|TRBV2
TGTGCCAGCGTACTAGCGGGGGGACGCGAGCAGTACTTC
CASVLAGGREQYF
>TRBJ2-3|TRBD2|.|TRBV5-4
TGTGCCAGCAGCCAAAGTAGCGGGGGACGAACAGATACGCAGTATTTT
CASSQSSGGRTDTQYF
>TRBJ2-2|.|.|TRBV6-5
TGTGCCACCCAGGGTCTTAGGGCAGGCGGGGAGCTGTTTTTT
CATQGLRAGGELFF
>TRBJ2-5|TRBD2|.|TRBV5-1
TGCGCCAGCAGCGCCCCTAGCGGGAGTAGGGAGACCCAGTACTTC
CASSAPSGSRETQYF
>TRBJ1-1|.|.|TRBV5-6
TGTGCCAGCAGCCCTCCCCGGTCGAACACTGAAGCTTTCTTT
CASSPPRSNTEAFF
>TRBJ2-3|TRBD2|.|TRBV7-3
TGTGCCAGCAGACGAACTAGCGGGAGCACAGATACGCAGTATTTT
CASRRTSGSTDTQYF
>TRBJ1-2|TRBD1|.|TRBV27
TGTGCCAGCAGTTCCGGGACAGGGTTGTTGTATGGCTACACCTTC
CASSSGTGLLYGYTF
>TRBJ1-3|.|.|TRBV3-1/TRBV3-2
TGTGCCAGCACCCCACAGGTTACCTCTGGATCTGGAAACACCATATATTTT
CASTPQVTSGSGNTIYF
>TRBJ1-2|.|.|TRBV5-4
TGTGCCAGCAGCCCCGGACACGTCTATGGCTACACCTTC
CASSPGHVYGYTF
>TRBJ1-5|.|.|TRBV11-2
TGTGCCAGCAGCTTAGGGGGCAGAGACCAGCCCCAGCATTTT
CASSLGGRDQPQHF
>TRBJ1-2|.|.|TRBV28
TGTGCCAGCACCCGGAAGGAGACGGTGAACTATGGCTACACCTTC
CASTRKETVNYGYTF
>TRBJ2-1|.|once|TRBV21-1
TGTGCCAGCAGCATACAGGGAAATGAGCAGTTCTTC
CASSIQGNEQFF
>TRBJ1-2|TRBD1|.|TRBV28
TGTGCCAGCAGTATTACAGGGGATTACTATGGCTACACCTTC
CASSITGDYYGYTF
>TRBJ2-1|.|.|TRBV7-9
TGTGCCAGCAGCCCGACCCGGGGGGCCGGTGAGCAGTTCTTC
CASSPTRGAGEQFF
>TRBJ2-1|.|.|TRBV29-1
TGCAGCGGGGGACGGGAGCAGTTCTTC
CSGGREQFF
>TRBJ1-4|.|.|TRBV4-3
TGCGCCAGCAGCCAAAAGCTCGACACCAATGAAAAACTGTTTTTT
CASSQKLDTNEKLFF